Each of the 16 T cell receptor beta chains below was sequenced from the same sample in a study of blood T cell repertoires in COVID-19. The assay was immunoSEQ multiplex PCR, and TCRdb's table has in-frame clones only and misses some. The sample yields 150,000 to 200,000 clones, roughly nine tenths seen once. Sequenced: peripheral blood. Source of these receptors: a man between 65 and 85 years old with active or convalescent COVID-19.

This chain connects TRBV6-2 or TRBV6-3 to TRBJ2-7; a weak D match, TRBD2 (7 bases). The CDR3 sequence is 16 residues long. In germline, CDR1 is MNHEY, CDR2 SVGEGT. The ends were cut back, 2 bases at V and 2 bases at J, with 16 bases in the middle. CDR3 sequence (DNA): TGTGCCAGCAGTTACCCCCGGGGGGCGCTTGCCTACGAGCAGTACTTC. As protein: CASSYPRGALAYEQYF.

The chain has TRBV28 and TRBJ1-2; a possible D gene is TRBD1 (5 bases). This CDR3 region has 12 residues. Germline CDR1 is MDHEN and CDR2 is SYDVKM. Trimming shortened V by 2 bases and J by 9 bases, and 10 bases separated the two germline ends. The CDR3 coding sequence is TGTGCCAGCAGTTTACAGGGATGGAGCTACACCTTC. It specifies CASSLQGWSYTF.

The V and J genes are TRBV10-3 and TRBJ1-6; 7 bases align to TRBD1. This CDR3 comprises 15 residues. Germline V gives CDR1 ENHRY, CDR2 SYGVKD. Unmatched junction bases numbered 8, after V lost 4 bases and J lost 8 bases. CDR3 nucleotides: TGTGCCATCAGTGGTTCTCGGACAGGCGATTCACCCCTCCACTTT. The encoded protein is CAISGSRTGDSPLHF.

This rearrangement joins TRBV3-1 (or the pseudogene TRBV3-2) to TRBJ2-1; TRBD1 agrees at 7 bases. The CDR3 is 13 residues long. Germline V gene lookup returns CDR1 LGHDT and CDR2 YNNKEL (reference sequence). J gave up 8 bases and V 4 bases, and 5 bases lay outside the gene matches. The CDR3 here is CASSPWTGHEQFF. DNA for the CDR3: TGTGCCAGCAGCCCCTGGACAGGTCATGAGCAGTTCTTC.

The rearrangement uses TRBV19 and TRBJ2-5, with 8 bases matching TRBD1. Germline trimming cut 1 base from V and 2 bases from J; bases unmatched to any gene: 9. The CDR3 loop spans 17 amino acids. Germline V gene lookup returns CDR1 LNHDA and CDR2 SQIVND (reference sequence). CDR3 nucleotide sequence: TGTGCCAGTAGTATAGTTGGCCCTGGACAGGGTCAAGAGACCCAGTACTTC. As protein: CASSIVGPGQGQETQYF.

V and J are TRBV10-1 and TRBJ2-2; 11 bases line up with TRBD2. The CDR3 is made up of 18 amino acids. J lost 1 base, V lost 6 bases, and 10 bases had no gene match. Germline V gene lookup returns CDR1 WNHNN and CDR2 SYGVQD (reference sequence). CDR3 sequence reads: CASSPAGTSGLNTGELFF. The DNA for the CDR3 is TGCGCCAGCAGCCCGGCGGGGACTAGCGGATTGAACACCGGGGAGCTGTTTTTT.

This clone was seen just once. This chain's CDR3 is CASRGDSGYNSPLHF. The CDR3 coding sequence is TGTGCCAGCAGAGGAGACAGCGGGTATAATTCACCCCTCCACTTT. V is TRBV7-9 and J is TRBJ1-6; perhaps TRBD1 as D (5 bases). The CDR3 spans 15 residues. Germline assignment: CDR1 SEHNR and CDR2 FQNEAQ (reference sequence). Trimming removed 6 bases at V and 4 bases at J, with 13 bases between.

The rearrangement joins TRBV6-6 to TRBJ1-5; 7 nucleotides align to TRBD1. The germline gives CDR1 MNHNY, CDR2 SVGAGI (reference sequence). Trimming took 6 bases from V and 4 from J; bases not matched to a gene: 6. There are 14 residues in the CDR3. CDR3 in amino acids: CASREGQMNQPQHF. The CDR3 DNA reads TGTGCCAGCAGGGAGGGACAGATGAATCAGCCCCAGCATTTT.

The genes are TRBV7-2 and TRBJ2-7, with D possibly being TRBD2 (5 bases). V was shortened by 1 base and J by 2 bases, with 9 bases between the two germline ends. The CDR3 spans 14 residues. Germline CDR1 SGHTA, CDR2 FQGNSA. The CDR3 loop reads CASSLGRAPYEQYF. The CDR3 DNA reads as TGTGCCAGCAGCTTAGGGCGGGCCCCCTACGAGCAGTACTTC. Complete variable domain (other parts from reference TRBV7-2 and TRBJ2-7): GAGVSQSPSNKVTEKGKDVELRCDPISGHTALYWYRQSLGQGLEFLIYFQGNSAPDKSGLPSDRFSAERTGGSVSTLTIQRTQQEDSAVYLCASSLGRAPYEQYFGPGTRLTVT.

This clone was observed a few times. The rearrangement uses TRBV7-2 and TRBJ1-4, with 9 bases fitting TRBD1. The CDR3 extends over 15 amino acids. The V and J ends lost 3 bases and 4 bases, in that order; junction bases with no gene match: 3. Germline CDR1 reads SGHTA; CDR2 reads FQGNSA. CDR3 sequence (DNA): TGTGCCAGCAGCTTTACAGGGGGCTATAATGAAAAACTGTTTTTT. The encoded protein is CASSFTGGYNEKLFF. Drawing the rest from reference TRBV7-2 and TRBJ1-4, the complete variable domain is GAGVSQSPSNKVTEKGKDVELRCDPISGHTALYWYRQSLGQGLEFLIYFQGNSAPDKSGLPSDRFSAERTGGSVSTLTIQRTQQEDSAVYLCASSFTGGYNEKLFFGSGTQLSVL.

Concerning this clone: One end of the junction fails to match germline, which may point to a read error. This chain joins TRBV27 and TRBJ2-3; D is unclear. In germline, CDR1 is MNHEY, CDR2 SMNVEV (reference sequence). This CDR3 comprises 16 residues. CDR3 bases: TGTGCCAGCAGTCTATCAGTCGACACATTCACAGATACGCAGTATTTT. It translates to CASSLSVDTFTDTQYF.

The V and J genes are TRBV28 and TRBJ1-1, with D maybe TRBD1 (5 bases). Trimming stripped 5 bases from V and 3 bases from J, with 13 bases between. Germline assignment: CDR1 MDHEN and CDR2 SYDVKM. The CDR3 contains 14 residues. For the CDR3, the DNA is TGTGCCAGCAGTGGCCGACAGACCTACACTGAAGCTTTCTTT. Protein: CASSGRQTYTEAFF.

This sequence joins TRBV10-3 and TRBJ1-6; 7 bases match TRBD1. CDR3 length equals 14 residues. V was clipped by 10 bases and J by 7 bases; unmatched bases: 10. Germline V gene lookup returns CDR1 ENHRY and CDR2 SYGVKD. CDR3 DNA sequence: TGTGCCACCCACCCCGGGACAGCGAATTCACCCCTCCACTTT. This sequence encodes CATHPGTANSPLHF.

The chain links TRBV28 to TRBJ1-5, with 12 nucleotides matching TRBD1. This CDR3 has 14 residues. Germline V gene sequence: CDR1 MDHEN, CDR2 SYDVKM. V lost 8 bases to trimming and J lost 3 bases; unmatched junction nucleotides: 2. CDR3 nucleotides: TGTGCCAGCGGGACAGGGGGCACCAATCAGCCCCAGCATTTT. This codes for CASGTGGTNQPQHF.

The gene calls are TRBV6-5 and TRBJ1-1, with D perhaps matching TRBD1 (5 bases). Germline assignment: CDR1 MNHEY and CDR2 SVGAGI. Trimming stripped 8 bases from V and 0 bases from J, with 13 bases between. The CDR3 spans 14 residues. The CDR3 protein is CASRTPGVNTEAFF. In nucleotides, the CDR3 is TGTGCCAGCCGGACCCCGGGGGTGAACACTGAAGCTTTCTTT.

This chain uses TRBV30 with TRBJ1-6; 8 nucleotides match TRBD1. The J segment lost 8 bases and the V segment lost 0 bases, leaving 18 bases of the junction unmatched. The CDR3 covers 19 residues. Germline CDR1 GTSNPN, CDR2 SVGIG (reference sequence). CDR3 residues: CAWSVRQGRDGRIHSPLHF. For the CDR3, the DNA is TGTGCCTGGAGTGTACGACAGGGGCGGGACGGGCGAATCCATTCACCCCTCCACTTT.